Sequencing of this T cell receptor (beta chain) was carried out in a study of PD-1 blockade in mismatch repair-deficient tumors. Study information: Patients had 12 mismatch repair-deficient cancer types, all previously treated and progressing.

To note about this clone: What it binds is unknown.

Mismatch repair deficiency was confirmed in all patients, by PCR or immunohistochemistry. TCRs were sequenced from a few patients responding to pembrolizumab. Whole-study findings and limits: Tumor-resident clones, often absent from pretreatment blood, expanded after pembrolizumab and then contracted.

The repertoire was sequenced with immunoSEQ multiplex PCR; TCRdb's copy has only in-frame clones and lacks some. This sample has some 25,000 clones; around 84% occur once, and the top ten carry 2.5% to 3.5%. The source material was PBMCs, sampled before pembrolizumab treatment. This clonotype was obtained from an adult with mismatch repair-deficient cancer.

CDR3 residues: CASSKEGATQPQHF. The CDR3 bases are TGTGCCAGCAGTAAGGAGGGGGCAACTCAGCCCCAGCATTTT. The chain uses TRBV2 and TRBJ1-5; 7 bases fit TRBD1. Germline V gives CDR1 SNHLY, CDR2 FYNNEI. The CDR3 runs 14 residues. The V gene end was trimmed by 5 bases and the J gene end by 6 bases; junction bases not matched to a gene: 7. The full variable domain, with the rest looked up from reference TRBV2 and TRBJ1-5, is EPEVTQTPSHQVTQMGQEVILRCVPISNHLYFYWYRQILGQKVEFLVSFYNNEISEKSEIFDDQFSVERPDGSNFTLKIRSTKLEDSAMYFCASSKEGATQPQHFGDGTRLSIL.